The entry that follows covers one T cell receptor beta chain sequence. Antigen specificity is unknown. Sequence at one end of the junction differs from germline and may be a read error. Germline V gene data show CDR1 as KGHSH and CDR2 as LQKENI. The CDR3 is 12 amino acids. These data belong to a study of breast tumors, draining lymph nodes, adjacent tissues. Notes on the study in general: Tumor TCR diversity was below lymph nodes but above nontumor tissue.

Each CDR3 protein gets one entry after TCRdb re-called the multiplex PCR reads with MiXCR. The sample lists 20,000 to 25,000 distinct CDR3 sequences, roughly 50% occurring once. The sequenced sample consisted of breast tumor tissue. The chain carries TRBV18 and TRBJ2-1; weak D call: TRBD1 (6 bases). This TCR came from a female donor with breast cancer. Some clones in this sample may be carry-over from other donors' samples. The CDR3 spells CASALQGNERFF. The CDR3 nucleotides are TGTGCCAGCGCCTTGCAGGGGAATGAGCGGTTCTTC.